The 31 T cell receptor beta chains listed next were all sequenced from one sample in a study of breast tumors, draining lymph nodes, adjacent tissues. Axillary draining lymph nodes of breast cancer patients supplied the node samples. One entry per CDR3 protein results from TCRdb running MiXCR on the multiplex PCR reads. Among under 150,000 distinct CDR3 sequences, approximately 20% were seen once, and the ten largest hold more than 2.5%. Sequenced sample: axillary lymph node tissue. The origin of the receptors is a female donor with breast cancer. Some clones in this sample may be carry-over from other donors' samples.

Concerning this clonotype itself: A much larger clone differs from this one at a single base, so this may be a read error. The chain's CDR3 is CSAMTGDFYEQYF. CDR3 DNA: TGCAGTGCCATGACAGGAGACTTCTACGAGCAGTACTTC. The chain carries TRBV20-1 and TRBJ2-7; tentatively, D is TRBD1 (6 bases). Germline V gives CDR1 DFQATT, CDR2 SNEGSKA (reference sequence). V was clipped by 6 bases and J by 3 bases, with 15 bases between them. The CDR3 totals 13 residues.

Many counts were recorded for this clonotype. The V and J genes are TRBV19 and TRBJ2-6; the D gene is possibly TRBD1 (6 bases). V was pared by 6 bases and J by 2 bases, with 11 bases between. Germline values: CDR1 LNHDA, CDR2 SQIVND (reference sequence). The CDR3 is 15 residues long. CDR3 loop: CASRTNRAGANVLTF. The CDR3 nucleotides read TGTGCCAGTAGAACAAACAGGGCTGGGGCCAACGTCCTGACTTTC.

This clonotype was counted at least ten times. The chain has TRBV6-2 or TRBV6-3 and TRBJ2-1, with 14 nucleotides matching TRBD2. This CDR3 region has 16 residues. J lost 9 bases, V lost 1 base, and 5 bases had no gene match. Germline loops: CDR1 MNHEY, CDR2 SVGEGT. Here the CDR3 DNA reads TGTGCCAGCAGTTACTGGGGGACTAGCGGGAGTGGTGAGCAGTTCTTC. It is translated as CASSYWGTSGSGEQFF.

This clonotype was detected ten times or more. The CDR3 nucleotides are TGTGCCAGCAGCTTAACTAGAGACTCTTTCCAGTTCTTC. Translated: CASSLTRDSFQFF. This chain connects TRBV7-3 to TRBJ2-1; D is undetermined. Germline CDR1 SGHTA, CDR2 FQGTGA. CDR3 size: 13 residues. The V gene lost 0 bases and the J gene lost 13 bases, with 13 bases spanning the gap.

This clonotype was found many times. V gene TRBV20-1 combines with J gene TRBJ2-1; 7 bases map to TRBD2. The CDR3 contains 16 residues. Germline V gene sequence: CDR1 DFQATT, CDR2 SNEGSKA (reference sequence). J was trimmed by 10 bases and V by 3 bases; bases with no gene match: 18. CDR3 residues: CSASAEEREERAEQFF. The CDR3 coding sequence is TGCAGTGCTAGTGCGGAGGAACGGGAGGAACGGGCCGAGCAGTTCTTC.

The chain recombines TRBV25-1 with TRBJ2-7, with a possible D match to TRBD1 (7 bases). Trimming pared 8 bases from V and 0 bases from J, leaving 32 bases between. The CDR3 has 20 amino acids. The germline V gene has CDR1 MGHDK and CDR2 SYGVNS. The CDR3 loop is CASRLAARGQRSPPSYEQYF. DNA of the CDR3: TGTGCCAGCCGCCTCGCCGCGCGGGGACAGCGATCCCCGCCCTCCTACGAGCAGTACTTC.

There are many counts of this clonotype. The chain couples TRBV5-6 to TRBJ2-3; 12 nucleotides agree with TRBD1. Looked up from germline, CDR1 is SGHDT and CDR2 is YYEEEE. The CDR3 loop spans 15 amino acids. V shed 4 bases and J 5 bases; nucleotides not matched to a gene: 5. For the CDR3, the DNA is TGTGCCAGCAGCCGGGACAGGGGGCAGAAAGATACGCAGTATTTT. This gives the protein CASSRDRGQKDTQYF.

On this clonotype: This clone may be a read error of a much larger clone one base away. The chain uses TRBV9 and TRBJ1-3; no reliable D call. CDR3 length equals 14 residues. Germline-derived CDR1 and CDR2 are SGDLS and YYNGEE. In DNA, the CDR3 is TGTGCCAGCAGCGTATCTGTTACTGGAAACGCCATATATTTT. The encoded protein is CASSVSVTGNAIYF.

This clonotype showed up many times. The chain's CDR3 is CATSDPAPGTGGGETQYF. The DNA for the CDR3 is TGTGCCACCAGTGATCCTGCCCCCGGGACAGGGGGCGGAGAGACCCAGTACTTC. The V and J genes are TRBV24-1 and TRBJ2-5, with TRBD1 identical over 12 bases. The V and J ends lost 3 bases and 4 bases, in that order; junction bases with no gene match: 11. The CDR3 is 18 amino acids. Germline CDR1 KGHDR, CDR2 SFDVKD.

This clonotype was counted many times. The chain recombines TRBV12-3 or TRBV12-4 with TRBJ2-2, with TRBD2 identical over 11 bases. The CDR3 is 15 amino acids. With V trimmed by 6 bases and J by 5 bases, 5 bases remained unmatched. The CDR3 is CASRGTSGNTGELFF. The CDR3 region has the DNA TGTGCCAGCAGGGGGACTAGCGGTAATACCGGGGAGCTGTTTTTT.

This clonotype was recorded only once. A much larger clone is a single base away; this may be a read error. In DNA form, the CDR3 reads TGCGCCAGCAGCCTTGGGGGGAAGGGGAAAGGTGAGCAGTTCTTC. It codes for CASSLGGKGKGEQFF. The chain uses TRBV5-1 and TRBJ2-1; the D gene is possibly TRBD2 (6 bases). This CDR3 spans 15 amino acids. In germline, CDR1 is SGHRS, CDR2 YFSETQ. The germline V and J ends were trimmed by 4 bases and 9 bases, with 20 bases remaining between them.

This clonotype was found many times. The chain links TRBV6-5 to TRBJ2-7; no clear D. V dropped 0 bases and J dropped 3 bases, with 6 bases sitting between them. CDR1 and CDR2 from the germline V gene are MNHEY and SVGAGI. The CDR3 loop spans 13 amino acids. The CDR3 DNA is TGTGCCAGCAGTTACTCACCCCTCTACGAGCAGTACTTC. Protein sequence: CASSYSPLYEQYF.

This clonotype was detected a few times. This may arise from a read error, as a much more abundant clone is one base away. The CDR3 does not end in the conserved phenylalanine or tryptophan, so this is likely a read error. The gene calls are TRBV20-1 and TRBJ2-3; 7 nucleotides agree with TRBD2. Trimming at V came to 6 bases and at J to 10 bases, leaving 13 bases not matched to a gene. Germline assignment: CDR1 DFQATT and CDR2 SNEGSKA (reference sequence). This CDR3 contains 13 residues. This CDR3 is CSARTRRGGAQYL. The CDR3 nucleotides read TGCAGTGCCCGGACTAGACGTGGCGGGGCGCAGTATCTT.

There are many counts of this clonotype. This chain uses TRBV5-8 with TRBJ2-1; 12 bases fit TRBD2. This CDR3 contains 19 residues. J was trimmed by 3 bases and V by 0 bases; bases with no gene match: 10. CDR1 is SGHTS, CDR2 YDEGEE, per germline. CDR3 coding DNA: TGTGCCAGCAGCTTGGAGGCGACTAGCGGGAGTAGTGGCTACAATGAGCAGTTCTTC. This sequence encodes CASSLEATSGSSGYNEQFF.

Note on this clonotype: This may arise from a read error, as a much more abundant clone is one base away. Lacking the conserved final phenylalanine or tryptophan, this CDR3 likely reflects a read error. The genes are TRBV6-5 and TRBJ2-7; 13 bases agree with TRBD2. V lost 7 bases to trimming and J lost 1 base; unmatched junction nucleotides: 4. This CDR3 comprises 15 residues. CDR1 and CDR2 (germline): MNHEY, SVGAGI. CDR3 bases: TGTGCCAGCAAGGAGGGACTAGCGGGATCCTACGAGCAGTACTCC. Its protein is CASKEGLAGSYEQYS.

In this sample, this clonotype turned up a few times. The rearrangement links TRBV28 to TRBJ1-2; 8 bases match TRBD1. From germline, CDR1 is MDHEN and CDR2 SYDVKM. The CDR3 runs to 14 residues. V lost 6 bases, J lost 3 bases, and 6 bases stayed unmatched. The CDR3 region has the DNA TGTGCCAGCAGCTCTGACAGGGGCCACTATGGCTACACCTTC. This codes for CASSSDRGHYGYTF.

This clonotype was counted at least ten times. The chain combines TRBV19 with TRBJ2-1; 13 bases are a match to TRBD2. This CDR3 contains 15 residues. CDR1 and CDR2 from the germline V gene are LNHDA and SQIVND (reference sequence). The V and J ends lost 4 bases and 6 bases, in that order; junction bases with no gene match: 3. In DNA form, the CDR3 reads TGTGCCAGTAGTAGGGGGACTAGCGGGACCAATGAGCAGTTCTTC. Translated: CASSRGTSGTNEQFF.

V usage is TRBV30 and J usage is TRBJ1-5; TRBD1 matches 8 bases. This CDR3 region has 13 residues. Per the germline V gene, CDR1 is GTSNPN and CDR2 is SVGIG (reference sequence). V dropped 1 base and J dropped 5; count of bases not matched to a gene: 1. CDR3 in DNA: TGTGCCTGGAGTGACAGGGGGGATCAGCCCCAGCATTTT. It encodes CAWSDRGDQPQHF.

As regards this clonotype: A much larger clone is a single base away; this may be a read error. The rearrangement uses TRBV6-1 and TRBJ2-3; the D gene is possibly TRBD2 (5 bases). Germline V gives CDR1 MNHNS, CDR2 SASEGT. Trimming took off 6 bases at V and 7 bases at J, with 11 bases between the two ends. This CDR3 comprises 12 residues. In DNA, the CDR3 is TGTGCCAGCAGGGTCGGGGTACATACGCAGTATTTT. This translates into CASRVGVHTQYF.

This clonotype was observed a few times. The chain recombines TRBV6-6 with TRBJ1-5; possible D gene TRBD1, 5 bases. This CDR3 has 13 residues. V shed 8 bases and J shed 4 bases, with 12 bases lying between them. CDR1 and CDR2 (germline): MNHNY, SVGAGI (reference sequence). This CDR3 is CASCGAGNQPQHF. As DNA, the CDR3 is TGTGCCAGCTGTGGGGCAGGGAATCAGCCCCAGCATTTT.

In this sample, this clonotype turned up a few times. The chain recombines TRBV6-1 with TRBJ1-5; D ambiguous. Trimming removed 6 bases from V and 0 bases from J, with 12 bases in between. Germline CDR1 reads MNHNS; CDR2 reads SASEGT. This CDR3 comprises 15 residues. The CDR3: CASRSPGDSNQPQHF. The CDR3 DNA follows: TGTGCCAGCAGATCCCCGGGAGATAGCAATCAGCCCCAGCATTTT.

This clonotype appeared many times. This chain uses TRBV19 with TRBJ2-7; 7 bases are a match to TRBD2. The CDR3 loop spans 16 amino acids. Germline assignment: CDR1 LNHDA and CDR2 SQIVND (reference sequence). The J segment lost 2 bases and the V segment lost 0 bases, leaving 7 bases of the junction unmatched. The CDR3 loop reads CASSIDEASGAYEQYF. In DNA form, the CDR3 reads TGTGCCAGTAGTATAGATGAAGCTAGCGGAGCCTACGAGCAGTACTTC.

This clonotype was seen at least ten times. V and J are TRBV6-1 and TRBJ2-7, with D perhaps TRBD2 (6 bases). Trimming removed 10 bases at V and 6 bases at J, with 22 bases between. Germline lookup yields CDR1 MNHNS and CDR2 SASEGT. CDR3 length: 14 residues. CDR3 residues: CATPRLKEGGEQYF. Here the CDR3 DNA reads TGTGCCACCCCTCGCCTTAAGGAGGGCGGCGAGCAGTACTTC.

This clonotype showed up many times. V usage is TRBV6-5 and J usage is TRBJ2-5; the match to TRBD2 covers 13 bases. The CDR3 totals 15 residues. V lost 4 bases to trimming and J lost 2 bases; unmatched junction nucleotides: 1. Germline V gene data show CDR1 as MNHEY and CDR2 as SVGAGI. CDR3 sequence reads: CASSLTSGGQETQYF. The CDR3 coding sequence is TGTGCCAGCAGTTTGACTAGCGGGGGGCAAGAGACCCAGTACTTC.

This clonotype was found once. One base away lies a much larger clone, so this may be a sequencing read error. V and J are TRBV7-9 and TRBJ1-2, with D perhaps matching TRBD1 (5 bases). Germline values: CDR1 SEHNR, CDR2 FQNEAQ (reference sequence). The CDR3 covers 16 residues. V shed 3 bases and J shed 6 bases, with 20 bases lying between them. The CDR3 region has the DNA TGTGCCAGCAGCTTGACGAGGGACCGCCTTTTTGATGGCTACACCTTC. Its translation is CASSLTRDRLFDGYTF.

This clonotype has ten or more counts. V gene TRBV7-9 combines with J gene TRBJ2-5; 7 bases agree with TRBD1. The germline gives CDR1 SEHNR, CDR2 FQNEAQ (reference sequence). Germline trimming cut 4 bases from V and 7 bases from J; bases unmatched to any gene: 9. The CDR3 spans 14 residues. In DNA form, the CDR3 reads TGTGCCAGCAGCTCCCGGGGAAGGGGGCTGACCCAGTACTTC. It encodes CASSSRGRGLTQYF. Together with reference TRBV7-9 and TRBJ2-5, the CDR3 gives the full variable domain: DTGVSQNPRHKITKRGQNVTFRCDPISEHNRLYWYRQTLGQGPEFLTYFQNEAQLEKSRLLSDRFSAERPKGSFSTLEIQRTEQGDSAMYLCASSSRGRGLTQYFGPGTRLLVL.

For this clonotype: With a much larger clone just one base away, this may be a read error. This chain links TRBV19 with TRBJ1-4, with D unresolved. In germline, CDR1 is LNHDA, CDR2 SQIVND (reference sequence). This CDR3 region has 13 residues. CDR3 DNA: TGTGCCAGTAGTACGGTACCTAATGAAGAACTGTTTTTT. Translation gives CASSTVPNEELFF. Full variable domain (missing parts from reference TRBV19 and TRBJ1-4): DGGITQSPKYLFRKEGQNVTLSCEQNLNHDAMYWYRQDPGQGLRLIYYSQIVNDFQKGDIAEGYSVSREKKESFPLTVTSAQKNPTAFYLCASSTVPNEELFFGSGTQLSVL.

This clonotype showed up many times. The rearrangement links TRBV12-5 to TRBJ2-1; 12 positions agree with TRBD2. With 2 bases clipped from V and 11 bases from J, the junction kept 1 base outside the gene matches. Germline assignment: CDR1 LGHNT and CDR2 FRNRAP. The CDR3 contains 13 residues. CDR3 sequence reads: CASGLTSGRQQFF. The DNA for the CDR3 is TGTGCTAGTGGTTTGACTAGCGGGAGGCAGCAGTTCTTC. The full variable domain, with the rest looked up from reference TRBV12-5 and TRBJ2-1, is DARVTQTPRHKVTEMGQEVTMRCQPILGHNTVFWYRQTMMQGLELLAYFRNRAPLDDSGMPKDRFSAEMPDATLATLKIQPSEPRDSAVYFCASGLTSGRQQFFGPGTRLTVL.

This clonotype was seen a handful of times. V usage is TRBV6-1 and J usage is TRBJ2-1; TRBD2 agrees at 9 bases. There are 12 residues in the CDR3. The V segment lost 4 bases and the J segment 8 bases; nucleotides outside the gene matches: 0. Germline V gene sequence: CDR1 MNHNS, CDR2 SASEGT. The chain's CDR3 is CASSVAGDEQFF. CDR3 nucleotide sequence: TGTGCCAGCAGTGTAGCGGGAGATGAGCAGTTCTTC.

On this clonotype: A much bigger clone sits one base away, suggesting this may be a read error. The genes are TRBV5-4 and TRBJ2-5, with TRBD2 identical over 11 bases. Germline loops: CDR1 SGHNT, CDR2 YYREEE (reference sequence). With V trimmed by 5 bases and J by 4 bases, 4 bases remained unmatched. CDR3 size: 14 residues. The CDR3 DNA reads TGTGCCAGCAGAAGAGGACTAGCGGGAGAGACCCAGTACTTC. Translation gives CASRRGLAGETQYF. Using reference TRBV5-4 and TRBJ2-5 for the parts outside the CDR3, the full variable domain is ETGVTQSPTHLIKTRGQQVTLRCSSQSGHNTVSWYQQALGQGPQFIFQYYREEENGRGNFPPRFSGLQFPNYSSELNVNALELDDSALYLCASRRGLAGETQYFGPGTRLLVL.

This clonotype was counted ten times or more. The chain has TRBV30 and TRBJ2-3, with D unclear. With 4 bases removed from V and 1 base from J, the gap between germline ends came to 6 bases. Germline V CDR1 and CDR2: GTSNPN, SVGIG (reference sequence). The CDR3 consists of 12 residues. Written as DNA, the CDR3 is TGTGCCTGGAATACCCGCACAGATACGCAGTATTTT. It translates to CAWNTRTDTQYF.